Following are 8 T cell receptor beta chains from one sample sequenced in a study of cytomegalovirus exposure and HLA in healthy donors. PCR was performed using 60 Vbeta and 13 Jbeta primers. Sequenced by immunoSEQ multiplex PCR; TCRdb stores in-frame clones only, minus some. The sample carries more than 80,000 clones, roughly 69% recorded once. Input material: PBMCs. Source of these receptors: a man aged 45-65 years in good health and CMV-seronegative.

Concerning this clone: The same CDR3 arises from other DNA sequences in this sample as well. The chain couples TRBV7-9 to TRBJ1-1; D perhaps matches TRBD1 (5 bases). The V end lost 5 bases, the J end lost 1 base, and 11 bases lay between the germline ends. Germline CDR1 SEHNR, CDR2 FQNEAQ (reference sequence). The CDR3 runs 14 residues. The chain's CDR3 is CASSLAGGNTEAFF. As DNA, the CDR3 is TGTGCCAGCAGCCTCGCGGGGGGGAACACTGAAGCTTTCTTT.

J is TRBJ1-6 and V is TRBV4-3; 7 bases fit TRBD1. Germline V gene data show CDR1 as LGHNA and CDR2 as YSLEER. Unmatched junction bases numbered 8, after V lost 0 bases and J lost 9 bases. CDR3 length equals 16 residues. CDR3 protein: CASSQEEDRWGSPLHF. The CDR3 bases are TGCGCCAGCAGCCAAGAAGAGGACAGGTGGGGTTCACCCCTCCACTTT.

Details on this clone: This specimen includes other DNA sequences encoding the same CDR3. The CDR3 loop reads CSVVSRTGMNTEAFF. The CDR3 DNA reads TGCAGCGTTGTTTCCCGGACAGGGATGAACACTGAAGCTTTCTTT. The chain joins TRBV29-1 to TRBJ1-1; TRBD1 agrees at 8 bases. The CDR3 consists of 15 residues. Unmatched junction bases numbered 7, after V lost 4 bases and J lost 0 bases. CDR1 is SQVTM, CDR2 ANQGSEA, per germline.

CDR3 nucleotides: TGCGCCAGCAGCCTATTTGGACAGCTGAACACTGAAGCTTTCTTT. It codes for CASSLFGQLNTEAFF. This chain joins TRBV5-1 and TRBJ1-1; TRBD1 might be the D (6 bases). Germline CDR1 is SGHRS and CDR2 is YFSETQ. V was cut by 4 bases and J by 0 bases, with 13 bases left in between. This CDR3 is 15 amino acids long. Using reference TRBV5-1 and TRBJ1-1 for the parts outside the CDR3, the full variable domain is KAGVTQTPRYLIKTRGQQVTLSCSPISGHRSVSWYQQTPGQGLQFLFEYFSETQRNKGNFPGRFSGRQFSNSRSEMNVSTLELGDSALYLCASSLFGQLNTEAFFGQGTRLTVV.

The rearrangement joins TRBV6-5 to TRBJ2-2; no firm D call. Deletions cut 0 bases from V and 2 bases from J, with 4 bases between. The germline CDR1 and CDR2 sequences are MNHEY and SVGAGI. This CDR3 has 14 residues. The CDR3 is CASSYSGNTGELFF. The CDR3 nucleotides are TGTGCCAGCAGTTACTCGGGCAACACCGGGGAGCTGTTTTTT.

Note on this clone: In the same sample, other DNA sequences code for this CDR3. The rearrangement links TRBV6-5 to TRBJ1-1; TRBD1 matches 10 bases. This CDR3 has 15 residues. The V segment lost 6 bases and the J segment 1 base; nucleotides outside the gene matches: 5. Per germline, CDR1 MNHEY and CDR2 SVGAGI. CDR3 DNA: TGTGCCAGCAGGGGAAGGGACAGGGGGAACACTGAAGCTTTCTTT. Translating it yields CASRGRDRGNTEAFF.

The rearrangement links TRBV5-6 to TRBJ2-3; 8 bases align to TRBD1. The CDR3 totals 15 residues. After removal of 0 bases from V and 4 bases from J, the junction contained 4 bases not matched to a gene. Germline CDR1 and CDR2: SGHDT and YYEEEE. The DNA for the CDR3 is TGTGCCAGCAGCTTGGGCAGGGGGCGACCAGATACGCAGTATTTT. This sequence encodes CASSLGRGRPDTQYF. Combining the CDR3 with reference TRBV5-6 and TRBJ2-3 gives the whole variable domain DAGVTQSPTHLIKTRGQQVTLRCSPKSGHDTVSWYQQALGQGPQFIFQYYEEEERQRGNFPDRFSGHQFPNYSSELNVNALLLGDSALYLCASSLGRGRPDTQYFGPGTRLTVL.

The chain joins TRBV30 to TRBJ1-6; weak D call: TRBD1 (6 bases). CDR1 GTSNPN and CDR2 SVGIG come from the germline V gene (reference sequence). The CDR3 consists of 14 residues. Trimming stripped 3 bases from V and 3 bases from J, with 9 bases between. DNA for the CDR3: TGTGCCTGGAGGGACAGTAGCTATAATTCACCCCTCCACTTT. Its translation is CAWRDSSYNSPLHF.